This T cell receptor (beta chain) was retrieved from a study of CD4 T cells in relation to SARS-CoV-2 and coronaviruses. Study in general: After nine to eleven days of antigen culture, PBMC TCR beta CDR3s were sequenced. Notes on the study in general: This crossreactivity analysis covered spike protein alone, no other viral proteins.

CDR1 is LGHDT, CDR2 YNNKEL, per germline (reference sequence). Trimming cost V 4 bases and J 5 bases; bases outside gene matches: 6. CDR3 length: 17 residues. Before the COVID-19 pandemic, during about 2011-2019, CD4+ T cells were taken from unexposed donors. The cells were cultured for 10 days before CD4+ T cells were isolated. This clone has a single count. Its antigen is unidentified. TCRdb's table, derived via immunoSEQ multiplex PCR, lists solely in-frame clones and lacks some. The data show fewer than 25,000 clones, around 81% seen once. The chain carries TRBV3-1 (or the pseudogene TRBV3-2) and TRBJ2-1; TRBD2 matches 15 bases. What was sequenced was CD4+ T cells from PBMCs, cultured in vitro. This receptor was identified in a human donor in good health. The CDR3 DNA reads as TGTGCCAGCAGCCCCTGGACTAGCGGGAGGGGTCACAATGAGCAGTTCTTC. Its translation: CASSPWTSGRGHNEQFF.